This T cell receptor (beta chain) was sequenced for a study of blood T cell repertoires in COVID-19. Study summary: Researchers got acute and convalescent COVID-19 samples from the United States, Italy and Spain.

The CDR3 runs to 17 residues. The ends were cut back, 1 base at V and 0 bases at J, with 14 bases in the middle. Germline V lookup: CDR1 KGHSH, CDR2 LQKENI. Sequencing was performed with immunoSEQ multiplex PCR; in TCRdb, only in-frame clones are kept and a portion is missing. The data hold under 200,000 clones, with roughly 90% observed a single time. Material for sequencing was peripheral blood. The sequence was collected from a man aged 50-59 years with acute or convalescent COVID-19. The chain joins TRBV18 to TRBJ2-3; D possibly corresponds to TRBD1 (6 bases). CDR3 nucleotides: TGTGCCAGCTCACCACTGCAGGGGACCCCTAGCACAGATACGCAGTATTTT. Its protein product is CASSPLQGTPSTDTQYF.